The 24 T cell receptor beta chains presented below share a single source sample, sequenced in a study of beta chain features in type 1 diabetes. Findings and caveats of the study: TCRB CDR3 length was moderately but significantly reduced in all four CD4+ subsets of Type 1 diabetes patients.

Since all of the isolated RNA was reverse transcribed, expressed TCRB transcripts were what got sequenced. The protocol was immunoSEQ multiplex PCR, while the TCRdb copy is restricted to in-frame clones and leaves out a portion. In the table there are about 660,000 clones, over 12% of which are singletons. No antigen has been assigned to these receptors. Sequencing was done on a sample of naive CD4+ T cells from blood. The origin of the receptors is a man between 18 and 29 years old with type 1 diabetes.

V and J are TRBV7-2 and TRBJ1-2, with 8 bases aligning to TRBD1. Unmatched junction bases numbered 5, after V lost 0 bases and J lost 2 bases. This CDR3 has 16 residues. The germline V gene encodes CDR1 SGHTA and CDR2 FQGNSA. This CDR3 is CASSLAGQGGNYGYTF. CDR3 nucleotides: TGTGCCAGCAGCTTAGCAGGACAGGGAGGAAACTATGGCTACACCTTC. The full variable domain, completed using reference TRBV7-2 and TRBJ1-2, is GAGVSQSPSNKVTEKGKDVELRCDPISGHTALYWYRQSLGQGLEFLIYFQGNSAPDKSGLPSDRFSAERTGGSVSTLTIQRTQQEDSAVYLCASSLAGQGGNYGYTFGSGTRLTVV.

A few counts support this clone. This chain links TRBV29-1 with TRBJ2-1, with D perhaps TRBD1 (6 bases). Germline CDR1 SQVTM, CDR2 ANQGSEA. The CDR3 totals 13 residues. Trimming took off 2 bases at V and 7 bases at J, with 12 bases between the two ends. The CDR3 sequence: CSVELPGDNEQFF. As DNA, the CDR3 is TGCAGCGTTGAATTGCCAGGGGATAATGAGCAGTTCTTC.

The sample holds a few counts of this clone. This chain uses TRBV9 with TRBJ2-2, with a possible D match to TRBD1 (6 bases). This CDR3 is 16 amino acids long. Germline assignment: CDR1 SGDLS and CDR2 YYNGEE. Trimming pared 0 bases from V and 4 bases from J, leaving 13 bases between. In DNA, the CDR3 is TGTGCCAGCAGCGTAGACCCAGGGGCGGTCACCGGGGAGCTGTTTTTT. Translation gives CASSVDPGAVTGELFF.

In this sample, this clone turned up a few times. The rearrangement joins TRBV5-1 to TRBJ2-1, with D uncertain. The ends were cut back, 0 bases at V and 10 bases at J, with 5 bases in the middle. The CDR3 is 11 amino acids. The germline CDR1 and CDR2 sequences are SGHRS and YFSETQ. The CDR3 nucleotides read TGCGCCAGCAGCTTGGAGGTCGAGCAGTTCTTC. Amino acids: CASSLEVEQFF.

This clone has only a few counts. This chain joins TRBV7-9 and TRBJ2-7, with 8 bases aligning to TRBD1. The CDR3 loop spans 16 amino acids. V shed 2 bases, J shed 2 bases, and the junction held 8 bases outside the gene matches. The germline V gene encodes CDR1 SEHNR and CDR2 FQNEAQ (reference sequence). The CDR3 DNA follows: TGTGCCAGCAGCTTATGGGCAGGGGGACAGGCCTACGAGCAGTACTTC. This gives the protein CASSLWAGGQAYEQYF.

This clone was counted between two and nine times. This rearrangement joins TRBV2 to TRBJ1-1; 10 nucleotides align to TRBD1. Trimming took 11 bases from V and 10 from J; bases not matched to a gene: 7. The CDR3 covers 11 residues. Germline CDR1 SNHLY, CDR2 FYNNEI. This CDR3 is CAGSRDRGAFF. As DNA, the CDR3 is TGTGCCGGTTCCCGGGACAGGGGAGCTTTCTTT.

This clone was detected only a few times. This sequence joins TRBV19 and TRBJ1-2; 10 bases are shared with TRBD1. With V trimmed by 7 bases and J by 6 bases, 11 bases remained unmatched. The CDR3 contains 15 residues. Germline CDR1 reads LNHDA; CDR2 reads SQIVND (reference sequence). CDR3 protein: CASIIRDRGHDGYTF. In DNA, the CDR3 is TGTGCCAGTATTATCCGGGACAGGGGACACGATGGCTACACCTTC.

V is TRBV2 and J is TRBJ2-7; a possible D gene is TRBD1 (5 bases). Per the germline V gene, CDR1 is SNHLY and CDR2 is FYNNEI. V lost 6 bases to trimming and J lost 3 bases, with 18 bases between them. This CDR3 comprises 15 residues. CDR3 protein: CASRTPRGRSYEQYF. CDR3 nucleotides: TGTGCCAGCAGGACCCCAAGGGGAAGGAGCTACGAGCAGTACTTC.

This clone was recorded a few times. The V gene is TRBV4-1, the J gene TRBJ2-5, with D possibly being TRBD2 (5 bases). The germline V gene encodes CDR1 MGHRA and CDR2 YSYEKL. V was pared by 1 base and J by 5 bases, with 20 bases between. CDR3 size: 17 residues. As DNA, the CDR3 is TGCGCCAGCAGCCAAGCGAGAGGGTTATTCGTCGGGGAGACCCAGTACTTC. Residues: CASSQARGLFVGETQYF.

This clone turned up a few times. The chain joins TRBV19 to TRBJ2-2, with D possibly being TRBD1 (9 bases). With 4 bases removed from V and 7 bases from J, the gap between germline ends came to 19 bases. Germline CDR1 is LNHDA and CDR2 is SQIVND (reference sequence). The CDR3 totals 16 residues. The CDR3 sequence: CASSTGRDRDGGELFF. The CDR3, as DNA: TGTGCCAGTAGTACCGGGAGGGACAGGGACGGCGGGGAGCTGTTTTTT.

In its sample, this clone was seen a few times. The chain has TRBV7-2 and TRBJ2-1; D is ambiguous. Trimming stripped 6 bases from V and 0 bases from J, with 15 bases between. CDR3 length equals 16 residues. The germline gives CDR1 SGHTA, CDR2 FQGNSA. The DNA of the CDR3 is TGTGCCAGCAGTCGCCGTCCCCTGGACTCCTACAATGAGCAGTTCTTC. Residues: CASSRRPLDSYNEQFF.

This clone was observed a few times. The rearrangement joins TRBV7-2 to TRBJ2-7, with TRBD2 matching 7 bases. The J segment lost 3 bases and the V segment lost 1 base, leaving 3 bases of the junction unmatched. Germline CDR1 reads SGHTA; CDR2 reads FQGNSA. CDR3 size: 14 residues. The CDR3 region has the DNA TGTGCCAGCAGCTTAGGGCTAGCGGTCTACGAGCAGTACTTC. Protein sequence: CASSLGLAVYEQYF.

This sequence joins TRBV7-2 and TRBJ2-3; 12 bases are a match to TRBD2. The CDR3 is made up of 16 amino acids. Germline loops: CDR1 SGHTA, CDR2 FQGNSA. Losses at the gene ends were 5 bases for V and 2 bases for J; bases not matched to a gene: 5. DNA of the CDR3: TGTGCCAGCAGCCCTGGACTAGCGGGGTTCACAGATACGCAGTATTTT. It translates to CASSPGLAGFTDTQYF.

This sequence joins TRBV7-9 and TRBJ1-3; no clear D gene. From germline, CDR1 is SEHNR and CDR2 FQNEAQ (reference sequence). Trimming pared 7 bases from V and 0 bases from J, leaving 16 bases between. This CDR3 has 16 amino acids. The CDR3 region is CASTQLGDISGNTIYF. CDR3 nucleotide sequence: TGTGCCAGCACCCAACTTGGTGACATCTCTGGAAACACCATATATTTT.

This clone was seen more than once but under ten times. The J gene is TRBJ2-1, the V gene TRBV5-1, with 9 nucleotides matching TRBD2. Unmatched junction bases numbered 7, after V lost 1 base and J lost 5 bases. The CDR3 contains 16 residues. The V gene's germline CDR1 is SGHRS and CDR2 YFSETQ. The CDR3 coding sequence is TGCGCCAGCAGCTTGTGGTGGGCTAGCGGGAACAATGAGCAGTTCTTC. It translates to CASSLWWASGNNEQFF.

The V call is TRBV7-9, the J call TRBJ1-2; 9 positions match TRBD1. Looked up from germline, CDR1 is SEHNR and CDR2 is FQNEAQ (reference sequence). The CDR3 spans 15 residues. The V gene end was trimmed by 4 bases and the J gene end by 2 bases; junction bases not matched to a gene: 5. The CDR3 region is CASSWPGQGNYGYTF. The DNA of the CDR3 is TGTGCCAGCAGCTGGCCGGGACAGGGAAACTATGGCTACACCTTC.

The chain is built from TRBV19 and TRBJ1-2; D unresolved. Trimming removed 6 bases from V and 6 bases from J, with 14 bases in between. This CDR3 is built from 13 residues. Per germline, CDR1 LNHDA and CDR2 SQIVND (reference sequence). The CDR3 loop is CASRPSGANGYTF. The CDR3 nucleotides read TGTGCCAGTAGACCCTCCGGAGCGAATGGCTACACCTTC.

This clone was observed a handful of times. The chain recombines TRBV27 with TRBJ2-4; 8 nucleotides agree with TRBD1. The CDR3 totals 16 residues. With 6 bases clipped from V and 0 bases from J, the junction kept 7 bases outside the gene matches. Germline CDR1 is MNHEY and CDR2 is SMNVEV (reference sequence). The CDR3 region is CASRGTGWVAKNIQYF. The CDR3 DNA reads TGTGCCAGCAGAGGGACAGGTTGGGTAGCCAAAAACATTCAGTACTTC.

A few counts support this clone. The rearrangement joins TRBV30 to TRBJ1-5; D is uncertain. Per germline, CDR1 GTSNPN and CDR2 SVGIG (reference sequence). The CDR3 loop spans 14 amino acids. Trimming pared 0 bases from V and 4 bases from J, leaving 10 bases between. The CDR3 spells CAWSVGTENQPQHF. The CDR3 DNA is TGTGCCTGGAGTGTAGGTACAGAGAATCAGCCCCAGCATTTT.

The chain carries TRBV2 and TRBJ1-5; TRBD1 might be the D (5 bases). CDR3 length: 13 amino acids. The germline V gene has CDR1 SNHLY and CDR2 FYNNEI. The ends were cut back, 6 bases at V and 7 bases at J, with 13 bases in the middle. CDR3 DNA sequence: TGTGCCAGCAGCCAAGGGGATCGGCAGCCCCAGCATTTT. Protein: CASSQGDRQPQHF.

Concerning this clone: The sample contains more than one DNA sequence encoding this CDR3. The chain recombines TRBV7-9 with TRBJ1-5; tentatively, D is TRBD1 (5 bases). Trimming removed 5 bases at V and 2 bases at J, with 13 bases between. The CDR3 has 15 residues. Germline loops: CDR1 SEHNR, CDR2 FQNEAQ (reference sequence). The CDR3 reads CASSPRGLGNQPQHF. DNA of the CDR3: TGTGCCAGCAGCCCCCGGGGCCTTGGCAATCAGCCCCAGCATTTT. Looking up the rest from reference TRBV7-9 and TRBJ1-5 gives the full variable domain: DTGVSQNPRHKITKRGQNVTFRCDPISEHNRLYWYRQTLGQGPEFLTYFQNEAQLEKSRLLSDRFSAERPKGSFSTLEIQRTEQGDSAMYLCASSPRGLGNQPQHFGDGTRLSIL.

A remark on this clone: Other DNA sequences in the same sample also yield this CDR3. The genes are TRBV4-3 and TRBJ1-6, with D tentatively TRBD1 (5 bases). Germline CDR1 and CDR2: LGHNA and YSLEER. The CDR3 sequence is 14 residues long. Trimming removed 0 bases from V and 8 bases from J, with 8 bases in between. The CDR3 sequence is CASSQDGGYSPLHF. CDR3 bases: TGCGCCAGCAGCCAAGATGGGGGATATTCACCCCTCCACTTT.

There are a few counts of this clone. This rearrangement joins TRBV5-4 to TRBJ2-1; D tentatively fits TRBD1 or TRBD2 (6 bases each). Looked up from germline, CDR1 is SGHNT and CDR2 is YYREEE (reference sequence). The CDR3 consists of 14 residues. V lost 2 bases and J lost 8, with 14 bases in between. The CDR3 nucleotides are TGTGCCAGCAGCTTCGGCTGGGGGGCTGATGAGCAGTTCTTC. Its protein is CASSFGWGADEQFF.

This rearrangement joins TRBV11-1 to TRBJ2-1, with D perhaps matching TRBD1 (5 bases). The V gene lost 3 bases and the J gene lost 4 bases, with 7 bases spanning the gap. Germline assignment: CDR1 SGHAT and CDR2 FQDESV (reference sequence). This CDR3 has 13 residues. The CDR3 region is CASSLTAYNEQFF. CDR3 DNA: TGTGCCAGCAGCTTGACAGCATACAATGAGCAGTTCTTC.